This section outlines one T cell receptor (beta chain) sequence together with its context. Its matching antigen is unknown. A clone one base away is much larger, so this may be a read error. The source of the sample is a study of T-cell reconstitution after alpha-beta-depleted transplantation in children. Unique molecular identifiers were incorporated when the TCRbeta library was constructed. TCRdb re-called the PCR reads through MiXCR, storing one row per CDR3 protein. Altogether about 260,000 distinct CDR3 sequences are present, just under 8.5% being singletons, with the ten largest covering about 6.4%. Germline loops: CDR1 SGHAT, CDR2 FQDESV (reference sequence). This CDR3 has 16 amino acids. Findings and limits, study-wide: Surviving recipient T cells and thymic progenitors underlay high day-60 TCRbeta diversity in some patients.

This clonotype was sampled from a male patient younger than 18 who had a stem cell transplant for acute lymphoblastic leukemia, so the T cells may come from the graft donor. The chain has TRBV11-1 and TRBJ2-3; a weak D match, TRBD2 (6 bases). The specimen comprised PBMCs, mostly from graft donor cells, sampled 180 days after TCRalphabeta/CD19-depleted stem cell transplant. Here the CDR3 DNA reads TGTGCCAGCAGCTTAACGGGAGTCCCCGAAGCAGATACGCAGTGTTTT. As protein: CASSLTGVPEADTQCF. The full variable domain, its missing parts supplied by reference TRBV11-1 and TRBJ2-3, is EAEVAQSPRYKITEKSQAVAFWCDPISGHATLYWYRQILGQGPELLVQFQDESVVDDSQLPKDRFSAERLKGVDSTLKIQPAELGDSAMYLCASSLTGVPEADTQCFGPGTRLTVL.